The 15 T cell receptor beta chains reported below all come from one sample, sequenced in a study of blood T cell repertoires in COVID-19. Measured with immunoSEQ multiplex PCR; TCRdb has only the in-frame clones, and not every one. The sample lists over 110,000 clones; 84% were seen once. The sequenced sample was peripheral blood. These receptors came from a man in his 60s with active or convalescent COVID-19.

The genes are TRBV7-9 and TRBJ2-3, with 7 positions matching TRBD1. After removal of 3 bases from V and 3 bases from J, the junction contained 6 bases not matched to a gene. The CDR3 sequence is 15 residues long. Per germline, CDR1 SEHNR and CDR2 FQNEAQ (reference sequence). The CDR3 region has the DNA TGTGCCAGCAGCTTCGGGCAGGGGGAGACAGATACGCAGTATTTT. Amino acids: CASSFGQGETDTQYF.

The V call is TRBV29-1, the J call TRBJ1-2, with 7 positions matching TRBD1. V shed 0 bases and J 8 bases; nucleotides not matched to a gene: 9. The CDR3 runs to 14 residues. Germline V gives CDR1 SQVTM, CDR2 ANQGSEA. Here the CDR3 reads CSVEEYGQAEGYTF. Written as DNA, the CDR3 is TGCAGCGTTGAAGAATATGGACAGGCGGAAGGCTACACCTTC.

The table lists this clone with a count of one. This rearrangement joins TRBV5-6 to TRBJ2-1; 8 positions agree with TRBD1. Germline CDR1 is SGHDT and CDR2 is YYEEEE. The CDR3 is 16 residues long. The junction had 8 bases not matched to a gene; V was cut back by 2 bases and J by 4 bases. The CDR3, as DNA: TGTGCCAGCAGCTTAATTGCAGGGGGCGCATACAATGAGCAGTTCTTC. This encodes CASSLIAGGAYNEQFF.

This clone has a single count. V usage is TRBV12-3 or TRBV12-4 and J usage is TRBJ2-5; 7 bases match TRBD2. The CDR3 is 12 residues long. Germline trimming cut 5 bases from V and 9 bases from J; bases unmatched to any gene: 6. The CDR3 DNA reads TGTGCCAGCAGTCGGGCCGGGAGGTCCCAGTACTTC. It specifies CASSRAGRSQYF.

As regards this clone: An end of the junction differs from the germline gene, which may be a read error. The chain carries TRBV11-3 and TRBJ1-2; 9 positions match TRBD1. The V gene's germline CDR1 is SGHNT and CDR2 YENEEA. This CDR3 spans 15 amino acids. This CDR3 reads CASSSRQGVLRRPIF. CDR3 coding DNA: TGTGCCAGCAGCTCCCGACAGGGGGTCCTACGCCGGCCAATCTTC.

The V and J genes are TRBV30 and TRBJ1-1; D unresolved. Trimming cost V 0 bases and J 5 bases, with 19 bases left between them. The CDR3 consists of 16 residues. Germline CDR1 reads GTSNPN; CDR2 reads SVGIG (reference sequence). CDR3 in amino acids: CAWSVLRAGMRTEAFF. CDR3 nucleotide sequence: TGTGCCTGGAGTGTACTCCGGGCGGGGATGAGGACTGAAGCTTTCTTT.

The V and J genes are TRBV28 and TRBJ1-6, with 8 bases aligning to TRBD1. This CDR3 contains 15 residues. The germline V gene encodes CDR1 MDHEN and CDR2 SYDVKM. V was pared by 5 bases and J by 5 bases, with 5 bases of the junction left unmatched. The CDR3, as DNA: TGTGCCAGCAGTGATGACAGGGGCAATAATTCACCCCTCCACTTT. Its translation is CASSDDRGNNSPLHF.

The CDR3 here is CAWSVFQGTGYGYTF. For the CDR3, the DNA is TGTGCCTGGAGTGTCTTCCAGGGGACGGGCTATGGCTACACCTTC. V is TRBV30 and J is TRBJ1-2; TRBD1 is a possible D gene (6 bases). Germline V gives CDR1 GTSNPN, CDR2 SVGIG (reference sequence). The CDR3 loop spans 15 amino acids. V was clipped by 0 bases and J by 4 bases, with 15 bases between them.

CDR3 in amino acids: CASSAAGVVDEQFF. In DNA form, the CDR3 reads TGTGCCAGCAGCGCAGCGGGAGTGGTCGATGAGCAGTTCTTC. The chain is built from TRBV9 and TRBJ2-1; the match to TRBD2 covers 8 bases. V lost 3 bases to trimming and J lost 8 bases; unmatched junction nucleotides: 7. The CDR3 is 14 residues long. The V gene's germline CDR1 is SGDLS and CDR2 YYNGEE.

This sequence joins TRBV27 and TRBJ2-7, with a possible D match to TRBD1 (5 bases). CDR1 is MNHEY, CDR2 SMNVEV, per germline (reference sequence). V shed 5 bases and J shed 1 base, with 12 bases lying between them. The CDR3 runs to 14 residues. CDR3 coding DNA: TGTGCCAGCAGTGCACCAGGGAAATCCTACGAGCAGTACTTC. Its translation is CASSAPGKSYEQYF.

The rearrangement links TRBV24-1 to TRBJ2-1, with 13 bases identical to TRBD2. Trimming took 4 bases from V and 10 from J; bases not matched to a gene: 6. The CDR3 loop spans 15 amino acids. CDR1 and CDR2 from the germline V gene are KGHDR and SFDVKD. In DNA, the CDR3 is TGTGCCACCAGTGACACTAGCGGGAGGGCCAGCGAGCAGTTCTTC. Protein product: CATSDTSGRASEQFF.

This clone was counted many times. The CDR3 nucleotides are TGTGCCAGCAGTGTTGTGTCAGGGGACGGCTACACCTTC. This translates into CASSVVSGDGYTF. This sequence joins TRBV2 and TRBJ1-2; maybe TRBD1 (6 bases). The CDR3 covers 13 residues. The ends were cut back, 4 bases at V and 8 bases at J, with 14 bases in the middle. Germline values: CDR1 SNHLY, CDR2 FYNNEI.

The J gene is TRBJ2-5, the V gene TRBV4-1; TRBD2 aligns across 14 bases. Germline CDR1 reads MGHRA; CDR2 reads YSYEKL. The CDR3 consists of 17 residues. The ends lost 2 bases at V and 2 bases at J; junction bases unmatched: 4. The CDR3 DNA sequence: TGCGCCAGCAGCCAAAGTGGACTAGCGGGGGGACAAGAGACCCAGTACTTC. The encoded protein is CASSQSGLAGGQETQYF.

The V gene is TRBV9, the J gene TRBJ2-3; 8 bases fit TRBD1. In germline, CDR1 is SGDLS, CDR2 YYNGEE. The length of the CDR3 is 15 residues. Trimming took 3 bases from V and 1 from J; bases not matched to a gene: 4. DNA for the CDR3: TGTGCCAGCAGCGCCGACAGGGGCGGCACAGATACGCAGTATTTT. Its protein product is CASSADRGGTDTQYF.

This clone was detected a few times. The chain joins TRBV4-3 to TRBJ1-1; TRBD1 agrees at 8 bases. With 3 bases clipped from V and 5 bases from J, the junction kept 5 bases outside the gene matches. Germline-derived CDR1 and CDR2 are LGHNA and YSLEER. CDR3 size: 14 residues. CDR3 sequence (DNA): TGCGCCAGCAGCCAGGGGACAGGAGAGACTGAAGCTTTCTTT. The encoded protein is CASSQGTGETEAFF.